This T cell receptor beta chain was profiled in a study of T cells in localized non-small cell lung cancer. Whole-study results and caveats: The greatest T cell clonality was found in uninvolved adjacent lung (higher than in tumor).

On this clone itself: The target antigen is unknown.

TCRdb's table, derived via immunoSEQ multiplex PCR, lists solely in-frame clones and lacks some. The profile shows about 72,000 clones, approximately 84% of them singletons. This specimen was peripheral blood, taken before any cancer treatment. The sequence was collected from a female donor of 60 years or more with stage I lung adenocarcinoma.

The CDR3 sequence is CASSDRTKTNYGYTF. Written as DNA, the CDR3 is TGTGCCAGCAGTGATAGGACAAAGACTAACTATGGCTACACCTTC. The V gene is TRBV6-1, the J gene TRBJ1-2; possibly TRBD1 for D (5 bases). The CDR3 covers 15 residues. CDR1 is MNHNS, CDR2 SASEGT, per germline. V shed 3 bases and J shed 0 bases, with 11 bases lying between them.